These 24 T cell receptor beta chains originate from one sample sequenced in a study of shared clonotypes between healthy human individuals. Libraries were prepared by immunoSEQ multiplex PCR; TCRdb keeps only in-frame clonotypes and omits some of them. The data show a few hundred thousand clones, approximately 71% seen once. Material: PBMCs. These TCRs come from a middle-aged woman in good health. Some clones in this sample may be carry-over from other donors' samples.

This clone was counted many times. The chain has TRBV9 and TRBJ2-7, with 7 bases identical to TRBD2. The junction had 10 bases not matched to a gene; V was cut back by 4 bases and J by 0 bases. The CDR3 spans 16 residues. The V gene's germline CDR1 is SGDLS and CDR2 YYNGEE. CDR3 residues: CASSPRVGGSSYEQYF. DNA for the CDR3: TGTGCCAGCAGCCCGAGAGTAGGCGGGAGCTCCTACGAGCAGTACTTC.

V gene TRBV7-1 combines with J gene TRBJ2-5, with no clear D. TRBV7-1 is known as an ORF, though its function is uncertain. This CDR3 has 13 amino acids. V was trimmed by 4 bases and J by 1 base, leaving 7 bases between them. DNA for the CDR3: TGTGCCAGCAGCTTATGGGGCCAAGAGACCCAGTACTTC. Translating gives CASSLWGQETQYF.

This sequence joins TRBV10-3 and TRBJ2-7; no definite D call. This CDR3 spans 17 amino acids. Germline CDR1 is ENHRY and CDR2 is SYGVKD. V dropped 0 bases and J dropped 0 bases, with 15 bases sitting between them. The CDR3 protein is CAISESRDPRGSYEQYF. For the CDR3, the DNA is TGTGCCATCAGTGAGTCTCGAGACCCGAGAGGCTCCTACGAGCAGTACTTC.

The CDR3 sequence: CASSFREGEQFF. The CDR3, as DNA: TGTGCCAGCAGCTTCAGGGAGGGTGAGCAGTTCTTC. The V and J genes are TRBV7-2 and TRBJ2-1; TRBD2 matches at 7 bases. V shed 3 bases, J shed 9 bases, and the junction held 2 bases outside the gene matches. This CDR3 has 12 amino acids. Germline V gene sequence: CDR1 SGHTA, CDR2 FQGNSA.

CDR3 amino acids: CASSPQGRAFF. In nucleotides, the CDR3 is TGTGCCAGCTCACCACAGGGTCGGGCTTTCTTT. The chain employs TRBV18 and TRBJ1-1; D unclear. The CDR3 is made up of 11 amino acids. Between the trimmed V and J ends, which lost 1 base and 11 bases, there was a span of 8 bases. The germline CDR1 and CDR2 sequences are KGHSH and LQKENI.

V gene TRBV2 combines with J gene TRBJ2-7, with TRBD1 as a possible D gene (6 bases). The ends were cut back, 6 bases at V and 3 bases at J, with 36 bases in the middle. The CDR3 is 21 residues long. The V gene's germline CDR1 is SNHLY and CDR2 FYNNEI. Here the CDR3 DNA reads TGTGCCAGCAGGCCAACAGGGCACCCCGGATTTAGCAGGGATCCCGTCTACGAGCAGTACTTC. Its protein is CASRPTGHPGFSRDPVYEQYF.

The chain carries TRBV27 and TRBJ2-7, with 14 nucleotides matching TRBD2. The length of the CDR3 is 17 residues. V shed 5 bases, J shed 3 bases, and the junction held 9 bases outside the gene matches. CDR1 and CDR2 (germline): MNHEY, SMNVEV (reference sequence). This CDR3 reads CASSILGLAGVIYEQYF. As DNA, the CDR3 is TGTGCCAGCAGTATATTGGGACTAGCGGGAGTTATCTACGAGCAGTACTTC.

CDR3 nucleotide sequence: TGTGCCAGCTCACCAATCCCTGGACTAGCGGGAAGTTTCATGAATGAGCAGTTCTTC. Translation: CASSPIPGLAGSFMNEQFF. The chain recombines TRBV18 with TRBJ2-1, with 12 bases matching TRBD2. This CDR3 has 19 residues. J was trimmed by 7 bases and V by 2 bases; bases with no gene match: 15. The V gene's germline CDR1 is KGHSH and CDR2 LQKENI.

The chain carries TRBV5-1 and TRBJ2-1; 11 nucleotides match TRBD2. Germline loops: CDR1 SGHRS, CDR2 YFSETQ. With V trimmed by 0 bases and J by 9 bases, 5 bases remained unmatched. The CDR3 has 15 amino acids. The CDR3 sequence: CASSLDSGRAGEQFF. The CDR3, as DNA: TGCGCCAGCAGCTTGGATAGCGGGAGGGCCGGTGAGCAGTTCTTC.

About this clone: A single base separates this from a much larger clone, so it may be a read error. The chain recombines TRBV7-2 with TRBJ1-2; D is unclear. The CDR3 runs to 13 residues. V was pared by 0 bases and J by 2 bases, with 4 bases between. Germline values: CDR1 SGHTA, CDR2 FQGNSA. The CDR3 DNA reads as TGTGCCAGCAGCTTAGCGGCAAACTATGGCTACACCTTC. It codes for CASSLAANYGYTF.

The rearrangement links TRBV4-2 to TRBJ1-2, with 7 bases lining up with TRBD1. V was clipped by 2 bases and J by 5 bases; unmatched bases: 8. The CDR3 covers 15 residues. Germline loops: CDR1 LGHNA, CDR2 YNFKEQ. CDR3 protein: CASSQPGQAHYGYTF. In DNA form, the CDR3 reads TGTGCCAGCAGCCAACCAGGACAGGCCCATTATGGCTACACCTTC.

This clone was seen only once. The chain uses TRBV2 and TRBJ1-5, with D tentatively TRBD1 (6 bases). The CDR3 runs to 13 residues. In germline, CDR1 is SNHLY, CDR2 FYNNEI. Trimming removed 6 bases at V and 4 bases at J, with 10 bases between. The CDR3 loop reads CASRGQPNQPQHF. The DNA for the CDR3 is TGTGCCAGCAGAGGACAGCCTAATCAGCCCCAGCATTTT.

The chain employs TRBV18 and TRBJ2-1, with 12 bases that match TRBD2. The CDR3 totals 15 residues. Germline V gene data show CDR1 as KGHSH and CDR2 as LQKENI. V was clipped by 3 bases and J by 6 bases; unmatched bases: 3. The CDR3 is CASSPTSGSGNEQFF. The CDR3 bases are TGTGCCAGCTCACCGACTAGCGGGAGCGGCAATGAGCAGTTCTTC.

Notes on this clone: This likely stems from a read error, as it lies one base from a far larger clone. The chain recombines TRBV6-4 with TRBJ2-2; D is possibly TRBD1 or TRBD2 (5 bases each). The V gene's germline CDR1 is MRHNA and CDR2 SNTAGT. CDR3 length equals 17 residues. The CDR3: CASSDSQDSKNTGELLF. The CDR3 region has the DNA TGTGCCAGCAGTGATTCACAGGATTCAAAGAACACCGGGGAGCTGCTTTTT.

The V gene is TRBV7-9, the J gene TRBJ2-5; no definite D call. CDR3 size: 12 residues. Trimming took 5 bases from V and 1 from J, leaving 5 bases between them. CDR1 SEHNR and CDR2 FQNEAQ come from the germline V gene (reference sequence). CDR3 loop: CASSPSQETQYF. CDR3 nucleotides: TGTGCCAGCAGCCCAAGCCAAGAGACCCAGTACTTC.

V is TRBV7-3 and J is TRBJ2-3; D is possibly TRBD2 (6 bases). The germline V gene encodes CDR1 SGHTA and CDR2 FQGTGA. This CDR3 is built from 16 residues. V lost 3 bases to trimming and J lost 1 base, with 14 bases between them. The CDR3 loop is CASSFSPSVGTDTQYF. CDR3 DNA: TGTGCCAGCAGCTTCAGCCCTAGCGTAGGCACAGATACGCAGTATTTT.

This clone has only one observation. The rearrangement uses TRBV28 and TRBJ1-5; D might be TRBD1 (6 bases). Germline assignment: CDR1 MDHEN and CDR2 SYDVKM. V lost 2 bases, J lost 2 bases, and 7 bases lay in between. The CDR3 runs to 14 residues. CDR3 in DNA: TGTGCCAGCAGTTTAGCAGGGGGCAATCAGCCCCAGCATTTT. Amino acid sequence: CASSLAGGNQPQHF.

The table lists this clone with a count of one. The rearrangement joins TRBV14 to TRBJ2-1; D possibly corresponds to TRBD2 (6 bases). V was shortened by 1 base and J by 0 bases, with 7 bases between the two germline ends. This CDR3 spans 15 amino acids. Germline V gene sequence: CDR1 SGHDN, CDR2 FVKESK. CDR3 in amino acids: CASSQGRGSYNEQFF. The CDR3 DNA reads as TGTGCCAGCAGCCAAGGGAGGGGCTCCTACAATGAGCAGTTCTTC.

This chain links TRBV18 with TRBJ1-2; possibly TRBD1 for D (5 bases). The CDR3 extends over 13 amino acids. CDR1 is KGHSH and CDR2 is LQKENI in the germline V gene. Trimming pared 3 bases from V and 6 bases from J, leaving 11 bases between. CDR3: CASSPIEGNGYTF. The CDR3 DNA reads TGTGCCAGCTCACCGATTGAGGGGAATGGCTACACCTTC. Drawing the rest from reference TRBV18 and TRBJ1-2, the complete variable domain is NAGVMQNPRHLVRRRGQEARLRCSPMKGHSHVYWYRQLPEEGLKFMVYLQKENIIDESGMPKERFSAEFPKEGPSILRIQQVVRGDSAAYFCASSPIEGNGYTFGSGTRLTVV.

The chain joins TRBV30 to TRBJ1-1; D is perhaps TRBD1 (6 bases). Germline V gives CDR1 GTSNPN, CDR2 SVGIG (reference sequence). The CDR3 has 13 amino acids. V was clipped by 2 bases and J by 3 bases, with 10 bases between them. DNA of the CDR3: TGTGCCTGGAGTCGGGGGCTCTACACTGAAGCTTTCTTT. Translating gives CAWSRGLYTEAFF.

V gene TRBV2 combines with J gene TRBJ2-2; 10 bases are a match to TRBD2. Germline trimming cut 6 bases from V and 4 bases from J; bases unmatched to any gene: 5. CDR1 and CDR2 (germline): SNHLY, FYNNEI. This CDR3 comprises 15 residues. For the CDR3, the DNA is TGTGCCAGCAGGTTACCTAGCGGGAGCACCGGGGAGCTGTTTTTT. Its protein is CASRLPSGSTGELFF. The full variable domain, rest sourced from reference TRBV2 and TRBJ2-2, is EPEVTQTPSHQVTQMGQEVILRCVPISNHLYFYWYRQILGQKVEFLVSFYNNEISEKSEIFDDQFSVERPDGSNFTLKIRSTKLEDSAMYFCASRLPSGSTGELFFGEGSRLTVL.

The genes are TRBV7-2 and TRBJ2-1; D ambiguous. Deletions cut 1 base from V and 9 bases from J, with 10 bases between. The CDR3 is made up of 13 amino acids. CDR1 SGHTA and CDR2 FQGNSA come from the germline V gene. The CDR3 region is CASSLVPTSEQFF. The CDR3 DNA follows: TGTGCCAGCAGCTTAGTACCAACCAGTGAGCAGTTCTTC.

With regard to this clone: A read error likely explains this, since a far larger clone differs by one base. This rearrangement joins TRBV30 to TRBJ2-1, with D possibly being TRBD1 or TRBD2 (5 bases each). CDR3 length: 11 residues. The V end was cut by 8 bases, the J end by 7 bases, with 12 bases between. In germline, CDR1 is GTSNPN, CDR2 SVGIG (reference sequence). CDR3 coding DNA: TGTGCCGGGACCCTTTGTAATGAGCAGTTCTTC. This codes for CAGTLCNEQFF.

The chain is built from TRBV27 and TRBJ1-5; D perhaps matches TRBD1 (6 bases). The CDR3 runs 15 residues. The germline V gene has CDR1 MNHEY and CDR2 SMNVEV (reference sequence). V lost 5 bases, J lost 6 bases, and 17 bases lay in between. CDR3 coding DNA: TGTGCCAGCAGTCCCTCACAGGGTTTAGGTCAGCCCCAGCATTTT. Translating it yields CASSPSQGLGQPQHF.